The 30 T cell receptor beta chains below all came from one sample that was sequenced in a study of T cell responses to AZD1222 COVID-19 vaccine. This table comes from immunoSEQ multiplex PCR, and its TCRdb copy is limited to in-frame clones, with some not included. The sample gives around 160,000 clones, roughly 91% of which show up once; approximately 1.5% is in the top ten. The specimen comprised peripheral blood, sampled on day 0 of AZD1222 vaccination. All receptors derive from an adult in good health.

The chain links TRBV24-1 to TRBJ2-5; 10 nucleotides line up with TRBD1. CDR1 is KGHDR, CDR2 SFDVKD, per germline. The CDR3 spans 12 residues. With 7 bases clipped from V and 10 bases from J, the junction kept 5 bases outside the gene matches. The CDR3 protein is CATSQRTGGQYF. CDR3 in DNA: TGTGCCACCAGCCAAAGGACAGGGGGCCAGTACTTC.

The chain is built from TRBV7-8 and TRBJ2-7; D call uncertain. The CDR3 sequence is 14 residues long. Germline loops: CDR1 SGHVS, CDR2 FQNEAQ. V lost 4 bases and J lost 0, with 10 bases in between. Written as DNA, the CDR3 is TGTGCCAGCAGCTCCCGTCCCACCTCCTACGAGCAGTACTTC. Translation: CASSSRPTSYEQYF. The entire variable domain, with the rest obtained from reference TRBV7-8 and TRBJ2-7, is as follows: GAGVSQSPRYKVAKRGQDVALRCDPISGHVSLFWYQQALGQGPEFLTYFQNEAQLDKSGLPSDRFFAERPEGSVSTLKIQRTQQEDSAVYLCASSSRPTSYEQYFGPGTRLTVT.

This chain connects TRBV19 to TRBJ1-5; D possibly corresponds to TRBD1 (5 bases). This CDR3 is built from 18 residues. Germline assignment: CDR1 LNHDA and CDR2 SQIVND (reference sequence). Deletions cut 3 bases from V and 0 bases from J, with 18 bases between. Here the CDR3 reads CASSMRSQGGYSNQPQHF. CDR3 DNA sequence: TGTGCCAGTAGTATGCGGTCGCAGGGCGGCTATAGCAATCAGCCCCAGCATTTT.

The rearrangement links TRBV30 to TRBJ2-5; D assignment may be TRBD1 or TRBD2 (5 bases each). CDR3 length equals 14 residues. Germline V gene lookup returns CDR1 GTSNPN and CDR2 SVGIG (reference sequence). Trimming stripped 4 bases from V and 5 bases from J, with 17 bases between. Written as DNA, the CDR3 is TGTGCCTGGAAGGGGACCGCGGTTGGGGAGACCCAGTACTTC. Translation: CAWKGTAVGETQYF.

The rearrangement joins TRBV12-3 or TRBV12-4 to TRBJ1-4; no clear D gene. V gave up 6 bases and J gave up 4 bases, with 9 bases separating them. The CDR3 totals 13 residues. Here the CDR3 DNA reads TGTGCCAGCAGAAGACGGAATAATGAAAAACTGTTTTTT. Protein sequence: CASRRRNNEKLFF.

This clone was seen more than once but under ten times. V is TRBV6-2 or TRBV6-3 and J is TRBJ2-1, with 10 bases that match TRBD2. This CDR3 spans 15 amino acids. Germline assignment: CDR1 MNHEY and CDR2 SVGEGT. Losses at the gene ends were 6 bases for V and 8 bases for J; bases not matched to a gene: 10. The DNA for the CDR3 is TGTGCCAGCAGCGGGGGACTAGCGATGAGTTATGAGCAGTTCTTC. Its translation is CASSGGLAMSYEQFF.

The rearrangement uses TRBV7-3 and TRBJ1-6; 8 bases are a match to TRBD1. The CDR3 consists of 16 residues. Per germline, CDR1 SGHTA and CDR2 FQGTGA. J lost 7 bases, V lost 5 bases, and 10 bases had no gene match. CDR3 in DNA: TGTGCCAGCAGCGTACCGCTTACAGGGGGGAATTCACCCCTCCACTTT. Protein sequence: CASSVPLTGGNSPLHF. The whole variable domain, filled in from reference TRBV7-3 and TRBJ1-6, reads GAGVSQTPSNKVTEKGKYVELRCDPISGHTALYWYRQSLGQGPEFLIYFQGTGAADDSGLPNDRFFAVRPEGSVSTLKIQRTERGDSAVYLCASSVPLTGGNSPLHFGNGTRLTVT.

This rearrangement joins TRBV5-1 to TRBJ1-6, with TRBD1 identical over 7 bases. V dropped 7 bases and J dropped 7; count of bases not matched to a gene: 11. Germline CDR1 is SGHRS and CDR2 is YFSETQ. This CDR3 region has 15 residues. The CDR3 bases are TGCGCCAGCTCGAATACAGGGGAAGAAAATTCACCCCTCCACTTT. Its translation is CASSNTGEENSPLHF.

The chain is built from TRBV19 and TRBJ1-5; D not resolved. Germline V CDR1 and CDR2: LNHDA, SQIVND (reference sequence). The V end was cut by 4 bases, the J end by 0 bases, with 7 bases between. This CDR3 comprises 14 residues. This CDR3 is CASSTYSSNQPQHF. CDR3 DNA: TGTGCCAGTAGTACCTACAGTAGCAATCAGCCCCAGCATTTT.

This chain links TRBV5-4 with TRBJ2-7; 10 bases match TRBD2. Germline V gene lookup returns CDR1 SGHNT and CDR2 YYREEE (reference sequence). The CDR3 has 16 amino acids. V trimming: 3 bases; J trimming: 7 bases; junction bases outside the gene matches: 13. The CDR3 spells CASSSKKAGGTGEQYF. CDR3 in DNA: TGTGCCAGCAGCTCCAAAAAAGCGGGGGGGACGGGAGAGCAGTACTTC.

The rearrangement uses TRBV7-2 and TRBJ1-4; D unclear. CDR1 and CDR2 (germline): SGHTA, FQGNSA. V dropped 3 bases and J dropped 0 bases, with 5 bases sitting between them. CDR3 length: 14 amino acids. CDR3 sequence: CASSLYATNEKLFF. The CDR3 DNA reads as TGTGCCAGCAGCTTGTACGCAACTAATGAAAAACTGTTTTTT.

CDR3 amino acids: CAISESTGVGTSGKLRTGELFF. The CDR3 bases are TGTGCCATCAGTGAGTCTACAGGGGTGGGAACTAGCGGGAAACTTAGGACCGGGGAGCTGTTTTTT. The V and J genes are TRBV10-3 and TRBJ2-2; 10 nucleotides agree with TRBD2. CDR3 length: 22 residues. The trim removed 0 bases at V and 5 bases at J, leaving 21 bases unmatched. Germline loops: CDR1 ENHRY, CDR2 SYGVKD.

This rearrangement joins TRBV6-5 to TRBJ1-5; D gene ambiguous. Trimming stripped 0 bases from V and 0 bases from J, with 6 bases between. There are 15 residues in the CDR3. Germline V gene data show CDR1 as MNHEY and CDR2 as SVGAGI. CDR3 DNA sequence: TGTGCCAGCAGTTACTCAGGGTCTAGCAATCAGCCCCAGCATTTT. Translating it yields CASSYSGSSNQPQHF.

The genes are TRBV7-9 and TRBJ2-7; perhaps TRBD1 as D (5 bases). This CDR3 has 15 amino acids. Trimming stripped 1 base from V and 2 bases from J, with 12 bases between. The germline gives CDR1 SEHNR, CDR2 FQNEAQ (reference sequence). In nucleotides, the CDR3 is TGTGCCAGCAGCTTAGGCGGACACTTAACCTACGAGCAGTACTTC. Translated: CASSLGGHLTYEQYF.

In its sample, this clone was seen a few times. The chain couples TRBV11-3 to TRBJ1-3; D not certain. CDR1 is SGHNT and CDR2 is YENEEA in the germline V gene. This CDR3 contains 14 residues. Trimming pared 3 bases from V and 3 bases from J, leaving 9 bases between. CDR3 sequence reads: CASSFISGGNTIYF. For the CDR3, the DNA is TGTGCCAGCAGCTTCATTTCAGGTGGAAACACCATATATTTT.

This clone was seen just once. The J gene is TRBJ2-1, the V gene TRBV7-3; perhaps TRBD2 as D (6 bases). In germline, CDR1 is SGHTA, CDR2 FQGTGA. This CDR3 has 15 residues. The V gene lost 5 bases and the J gene lost 0 bases, with 11 bases spanning the gap. CDR3 sequence (DNA): TGTGCCAGCAGCCCGGGGCGGGACTCCTACAATGAGCAGTTCTTC. This gives the protein CASSPGRDSYNEQFF.

This chain uses TRBV5-1 with TRBJ2-6; D is unclear. The V end lost 0 bases, the J end lost 4 bases, and 20 bases lay between the germline ends. CDR1 is SGHRS, CDR2 YFSETQ, per germline. This CDR3 region has 19 residues. CDR3 DNA: TGCGCCAGCAGCTTGGGTGTGGGTACTCGGGTGAGCGGGGCCAACGTCCTGACTTTC. This gives the protein CASSLGVGTRVSGANVLTF.

This clone was seen repeatedly, ten times or more. V is TRBV7-6 and J is TRBJ2-2; D is unresolved. Germline assignment: CDR1 SGHVS and CDR2 FNYEAQ. Trimming removed 2 bases at V and 6 bases at J, with 1 base between. This CDR3 comprises 11 residues. The CDR3 DNA reads TGTGCCAGCAGCTTACCCGGGGAGCTGTTTTTT. Translating gives CASSLPGELFF.

This chain links TRBV5-1 with TRBJ2-7; TRBD1 might be the D (6 bases). In germline, CDR1 is SGHRS, CDR2 YFSETQ. The CDR3 totals 13 residues. Trimming shortened V by 0 bases and J by 5 bases, and 9 bases separated the two germline ends. In DNA, the CDR3 is TGCGCCAGCAGCTTGGACAGGGTAAACGAGCAGTACTTC. The encoded protein is CASSLDRVNEQYF. The complete variable domain, with remaining parts taken from reference TRBV5-1 and TRBJ2-7, reads KAGVTQTPRYLIKTRGQQVTLSCSPISGHRSVSWYQQTPGQGLQFLFEYFSETQRNKGNFPGRFSGRQFSNSRSEMNVSTLELGDSALYLCASSLDRVNEQYFGPGTRLTVT.

V and J are TRBV6-5 and TRBJ1-1; 8 bases align to TRBD1. The V and J ends lost 0 bases and 6 bases, in that order; junction bases with no gene match: 6. This CDR3 is 15 amino acids long. CDR1 is MNHEY and CDR2 is SVGAGI in the germline V gene. The CDR3 is CASSYSRTGYAEAFF. DNA of the CDR3: TGTGCCAGCAGTTACTCGAGGACAGGGTACGCTGAAGCTTTCTTT.

This clone was detected once. V usage is TRBV3-1 (or the pseudogene TRBV3-2) and J usage is TRBJ1-1; D not certain. Trimming pared 4 bases from V and 0 bases from J, leaving 9 bases between. The germline V gene has CDR1 LGHDT and CDR2 YNNKEL (reference sequence). The CDR3 loop spans 14 amino acids. The CDR3 protein is CASSPAGMNTEAFF. In DNA, the CDR3 is TGTGCCAGCAGCCCGGCAGGTATGAACACTGAAGCTTTCTTT.

This chain uses TRBV19 with TRBJ2-3; D gene unclear. CDR3 length: 12 residues. CDR1 and CDR2 (germline): LNHDA, SQIVND (reference sequence). V was pared by 4 bases and J by 3 bases, with 5 bases between. CDR3 sequence reads: CASSKGTDTQYF. CDR3 sequence (DNA): TGTGCCAGTAGTAAGGGAACAGATACGCAGTATTTT.

The rearrangement uses TRBV19 and TRBJ1-4, with D hard to call. Trimming took 7 bases from V and 8 from J, leaving 14 bases between them. Per the germline V gene, CDR1 is LNHDA and CDR2 is SQIVND (reference sequence). The CDR3 has 13 amino acids. CDR3 coding DNA: TGTGCCAGTATTTCGGAGGACGGGGAAAAACTGTTTTTT. Translating gives CASISEDGEKLFF.

This clone was counted once. The rearrangement joins TRBV12-5 to TRBJ2-2; possibly TRBD1 for D (6 bases). The CDR3 contains 15 residues. V gave up 6 bases and J gave up 5 bases, with 16 bases separating them. Per germline, CDR1 LGHNT and CDR2 FRNRAP. The DNA for the CDR3 is TGTGCTAGTGGGATCGGGACATTGGGTACCGGGGAGCTGTTTTTT. Translated: CASGIGTLGTGELFF.

The V gene is TRBV6-2 or TRBV6-3, the J gene TRBJ1-6; D gene uncertain. The CDR3 extends over 14 amino acids. Germline V gene sequence: CDR1 MNHEY, CDR2 SVGEGT. Trimming took off 5 bases at V and 14 bases at J, with 19 bases between the two ends. CDR3 sequence: CASSDADGLGTLHF. In DNA form, the CDR3 reads TGTGCCAGCAGTGACGCGGACGGACTGGGGACCCTCCACTTT.

This clone was found once. V gene TRBV5-5 combines with J gene TRBJ2-7; 8 bases align to TRBD1. The V and J ends lost 5 bases and 3 bases, in that order; junction bases with no gene match: 1. This CDR3 is 12 amino acids long. Germline lookup yields CDR1 SGHKS and CDR2 YYEKEE (reference sequence). The CDR3 DNA follows: TGTGCCAGCAGTGGACAGGGCTACGAGCAGTACTTC. It encodes CASSGQGYEQYF.

The genes are TRBV28 and TRBJ1-5; the D gene is possibly TRBD1 (6 bases). CDR3 length: 15 amino acids. CDR1 and CDR2 (germline): MDHEN, SYDVKM. Trimming removed 5 bases from V and 5 bases from J, with 16 bases in between. CDR3 loop: CASSLDRNLYQPQHF. CDR3 DNA sequence: TGTGCCAGCAGTCTGGACAGAAATCTTTATCAGCCCCAGCATTTT.

The chain links TRBV7-9 to TRBJ1-1; 9 nucleotides align to TRBD1. Germline V gene data show CDR1 as SEHNR and CDR2 as FQNEAQ (reference sequence). With 1 base clipped from V and 11 bases from J, the junction kept 14 bases outside the gene matches. The CDR3 sequence is 16 residues long. The CDR3 is CASSLEGTGYLKRAFF. CDR3 bases: TGTGCCAGCAGCTTAGAAGGGACAGGGTATTTGAAGAGGGCTTTCTTT.

V usage is TRBV12-5 and J usage is TRBJ1-5; D unresolved. The V and J ends lost 1 base and 4 bases respectively, with 5 bases between them. This CDR3 spans 13 amino acids. Per germline, CDR1 LGHNT and CDR2 FRNRAP. The chain's CDR3 is CASGLAGNQPQHF. The CDR3 DNA follows: TGTGCTAGTGGTTTGGCAGGAAATCAGCCCCAGCATTTT.

The V and J genes are TRBV19 and TRBJ1-1, with no clear D. Deletions cut 3 bases from V and 2 bases from J, with 4 bases between. The length of the CDR3 is 12 residues. The V gene's germline CDR1 is LNHDA and CDR2 SQIVND (reference sequence). The CDR3 DNA reads TGTGCCAGTAGTATTCGTAACACTGAAGCTTTCTTT. Protein sequence: CASSIRNTEAFF.